This entry is about one TCR beta chain. Its specificity is unknown. This specimen comes from a study of T cell responses to AZD1222 COVID-19 vaccine. V lost 2 bases and J lost 6; bases outside the gene matches: 3. The CDR3 is made up of 14 amino acids. Germline values: CDR1 MNHEY, CDR2 SVGAGI. Study-wide findings and caveats: Nearly half of spike-specific TCRs reportedly target variant regions that are unmutated in the B.1.351 and B.1.1.7 variants. The study identified only a handful of AZD1222 recipients as seropositive at baseline.

Only in-frame clones appear in the TCRdb table, and some are missing; sequencing was by immunoSEQ multiplex PCR. Of more than 95,000 clones listed, more than 70% are singletons. The receptor was derived from an adult who received the AZD1222 COVID-19 vaccine. This material consisted of peripheral blood, taken 28 days after the second AZD1222 dose. The chain combines TRBV6-5 with TRBJ1-4, with 7 bases identical to TRBD1. The CDR3 coding sequence is TGTGCCAGCAGTTACCGGGACAGTCATGAAAAACTGTTTTTT. Translated: CASSYRDSHEKLFF.